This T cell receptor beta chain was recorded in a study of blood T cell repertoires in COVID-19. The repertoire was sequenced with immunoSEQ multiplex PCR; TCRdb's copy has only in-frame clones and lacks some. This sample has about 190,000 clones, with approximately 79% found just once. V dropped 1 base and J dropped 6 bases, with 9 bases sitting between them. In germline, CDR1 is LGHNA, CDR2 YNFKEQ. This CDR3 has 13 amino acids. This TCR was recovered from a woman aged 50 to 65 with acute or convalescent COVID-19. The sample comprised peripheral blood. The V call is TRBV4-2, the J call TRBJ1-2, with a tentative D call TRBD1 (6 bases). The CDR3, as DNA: TGTGCCAGCAGCCAAGTTCCAGGGGATGGCTACACCTTC. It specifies CASSQVPGDGYTF.